The rows below give T cell receptor beta chains drawn from one sample of a study of beta chain features in type 1 diabetes. Produced via immunoSEQ multiplex PCR; TCRdb's table is partial and in-frame only. The sample lists about 47,000 clones, around 45% seen once, with 0.13% in the top ten. Sequencing was performed on stem cell memory CD4+ T cells from blood. Receptors were obtained from a man younger than 45 with type 1 diabetes. The CDR3 runs from the conserved cysteine through the conserved F or W. A D gene is named only where the DNA matches it firmly. Clone size, where shown, is once, few, many, or a class for clones that have expanded.

>TRBV4-3|TRBJ1-4|few|TRBD1
TGCGCCAGCAGCCAGGACAGGAGAGGTTACGAAAAACTGTTTTTT
CASSQDRRGYEKLFF
>TRBV7-2|TRBJ2-1|NA|TRBD2
TGTGCCAGCAGCCAGAAGCGGACTAGTCAACTAATCTACAATGAGCAGTTCTTC
CASSQKRTSQLIYNEQFF
>TRBV7-9|TRBJ1-1|NA|TRBD1
TGTGCCAGCAGCTTAACTACAGGGGGAACTGAAGCTTTCTTT
CASSLTTGGTEAFF
>TRBV28|TRBJ1-5|NA|TRBD1
TGTGCCACCCATACAGGGGCTCAGCCCCAGCATTTT
CATHTGAQPQHF
>TRBV7-2|TRBJ2-7|NA|TRBD2
TGTGCCAGCAGCTTAGCGAGGACTAGCGGCAGAGACGAGCAGTACTTC
CASSLARTSGRDEQYF
>TRBV19|TRBJ2-5|NA|TRBD2
TGTGCCAGTAGTGCGGGACTAGCGGGGGAGACCCAGTACTTC
CASSAGLAGETQYF
>TRBV6-5|TRBJ2-7|NA|NA
TGTGCCAGCAGCTCAGGGAGGTTTTCCTACGAGCAGTACTTC
CASSSGRFSYEQYF
>TRBV6-1|TRBJ2-7|NA|NA
TGTGCCAGCAGTGAGTCAGGGGTCGAGCAGTACTTC
CASSESGVEQYF
>TRBV7-2|TRBJ2-3|NA|TRBD2
TGTGCCAGCAAACCCCCGGGACTAGCGGACACAGATACGCAGTATTTT
CASKPPGLADTDTQYF
>TRBV7-2|TRBJ2-7|NA|NA
TGTGCCAGCAGCCGTATCTTTGGGCACGAGCAGTACTTC
CASSRIFGHEQYF
>TRBV9|TRBJ2-7|NA|TRBD2
TGTGCCAGCAGCACCCTCGGGAGGGGGAGCTCCTACGAGCAGTACTTC
CASSTLGRGSSYEQYF
>TRBV27|TRBJ2-7|NA|NA
TGTGCCAGCAGTTATTCGGCGGGGTACTACGAGCAGTACTTC
CASSYSAGYYEQYF
>TRBV6-1|TRBJ1-5|NA|NA
TGTGCCAGCAGTCCCCGAATATTCTACAATCAGCCCCAGCATTTT
CASSPRIFYNQPQHF
>TRBV5-1|TRBJ2-3|NA|TRBD2
TGCGCCAGCAGCTTCTTAGCGGGAGAGGGCACAGATACGCAGTATTTT
CASSFLAGEGTDTQYF
>TRBV7-8|TRBJ2-1|NA|TRBD2
TGTGCCAGCAGCGGGAGGGTCTCCTACAATGAGCAGTTCTTC
CASSGRVSYNEQFF
>TRBV7-9|TRBJ1-1|NA|NA
TGTGCCAGCAGCTTAGATGGGGGCGCTGGTGCTTTCTTT
CASSLDGGAGAFF
>TRBV28|TRBJ2-6|few|NA
TGTGCCAGCAGTCCCATTCGGGGGTCTGGGGCCAACGTCCTGACTTTC
CASSPIRGSGANVLTF
>TRBV6-1|TRBJ2-1|NA|NA
TGTGCCAGCAGGCCGGGGACCTACAATGAGCAGTTCTTC
CASRPGTYNEQFF
>TRBV7-2|TRBJ2-7|NA|TRBD2
TGTGCCAGCAGCCCCCAGCGGGGCTACGAGCAGTACTTC
CASSPQRGYEQYF
>TRBV10-3|TRBJ2-1|few|TRBD1
TGTGCCTCCCGGGACAGCCACAACAGGTTCTTC
CASRDSHNRFF
>TRBV18|TRBJ2-7|NA|TRBD2
TGTGCCAGCTCACCTGCCCCGGGACTAGCGAGTAGCGAGCAGTACTTC
CASSPAPGLASSEQYF
>TRBV18|TRBJ1-4|NA|TRBD1
TGTGCCAGCTCACCCGGGGACAGAAGACTAGCAACTAATGAAAAACTGTTTTTT
CASSPGDRRLATNEKLFF
>TRBV4-1|TRBJ2-7|NA|TRBD2
TGCGCCAGCAGCAAAGCGGGACTTATTTACGAGCAGTACTTC
CASSKAGLIYEQYF
>TRBV6-5|TRBJ2-1|NA|NA
TGTGCCACCAGAGAGGGAGTCTACAATGAGCAGTTCTTC
CATREGVYNEQFF
>TRBV14|TRBJ2-1|NA|NA
TGTGCCAGCAGCCAGGGACTTTACAATGAGCAGTTCTTC
CASSQGLYNEQFF
>TRBV6-6|TRBJ1-1|few|NA
TGTGCCAGCAGTTTACACACCGGGACATGGGGGACTGAAGCTTTCTTT
CASSLHTGTWGTEAFF
>TRBV5-4|TRBJ2-3|NA|TRBD2
TGTGCCAGCAGCTTGAAGGCTAGCGGGATTAGCACAGATACGCAGTATTTT
CASSLKASGISTDTQYF
>TRBV5-6|TRBJ1-5|NA|NA
TGTGCCAGCAGCTTCGCCGCCTCGGGGTCGGATCAGCCCCAGCATTTT
CASSFAASGSDQPQHF
>TRBV4-2|TRBJ2-5|few|TRBD2
TGTGCCAGCAGCCAAGGCCGCGGGACTAGCCAAGAGACCCAGTACTTC
CASSQGRGTSQETQYF
>TRBV7-2|TRBJ1-5|NA|NA
TGTGCCAGCAGCTTAAGGCGTCAGGGAAGGGGCGGCAATCAGCCCCAGCATTTT
CASSLRRQGRGGNQPQHF
>TRBV14|TRBJ1-4|few|TRBD1
TGTGCCAGCAGCCAAGGGGGACAGGATAATGAAAAACTGTTTTTT
CASSQGGQDNEKLFF
>TRBV7-9|TRBJ1-1|NA|NA
TGTGCCAGCAGCCCCGATTCAGGGTTATGGGTTTCGGCTTTCTTT
CASSPDSGLWVSAFF
>TRBV7-9|TRBJ2-1|NA|TRBD1
TGTGCCAGCAGCTTGGACAGGGTGAATGAGCAGTTCTTC
CASSLDRVNEQFF
>TRBV7-9|TRBJ2-3|few|TRBD2
TGTGCCAGCAGCTTCCAGTCTAGCGGGGCCACAGATACGCAGTATTTT
CASSFQSSGATDTQYF
>TRBV7-2|TRBJ2-5|NA|NA
TGTGCCAGCCGCTTTGGGTCGGGGCAAGAGACCCAGTACTTC
CASRFGSGQETQYF
>TRBV7-2|TRBJ2-1|NA|TRBD2
TGTGCCAGCAGCTTACTTCACTTAGCGGGAGTAAGGAATGAGCAGTTCTTC
CASSLLHLAGVRNEQFF
>TRBV7-9|TRBJ1-1|NA|NA
TGTGCCAGCAGCTTAGCAGGGGGAAACACTGAAGCTTTCTTT
CASSLAGGNTEAFF
>TRBV5-1|TRBJ1-1|NA|TRBD1
TGCGCCAGCAGCATTAGACAGGGTGAAGCTTTCTTT
CASSIRQGEAFF
>TRBV5-4|TRBJ2-7|NA|TRBD2
TGTGCCAGCAGCCGGGCGGGAGGAACCTACGAGCAGTACTTC
CASSRAGGTYEQYF
>TRBV19|TRBJ2-7|NA|TRBD2
TGTGCCAGTAAGTTACTAGCGGGAGAGTCCGAGCAGTACTTC
CASKLLAGESEQYF
>TRBV25-1|TRBJ2-3|once|TRBD2
TGTGCCAGCTGCGGGAGCGCAGATACGCAGTATTTT
CASCGSADTQYF
>TRBV7-9|TRBJ2-4|NA|TRBD1
TGTGCCAGCAGCTTTTGGACAGGGCAACTAGCCAAAAACATTCAGTACTTC
CASSFWTGQLAKNIQYF
>TRBV19|TRBJ2-7|NA|TRBD2
TGTGCCAGTAGTATAGAGCCTAGCGGGAGCCACGAGCAGTACTTC
CASSIEPSGSHEQYF